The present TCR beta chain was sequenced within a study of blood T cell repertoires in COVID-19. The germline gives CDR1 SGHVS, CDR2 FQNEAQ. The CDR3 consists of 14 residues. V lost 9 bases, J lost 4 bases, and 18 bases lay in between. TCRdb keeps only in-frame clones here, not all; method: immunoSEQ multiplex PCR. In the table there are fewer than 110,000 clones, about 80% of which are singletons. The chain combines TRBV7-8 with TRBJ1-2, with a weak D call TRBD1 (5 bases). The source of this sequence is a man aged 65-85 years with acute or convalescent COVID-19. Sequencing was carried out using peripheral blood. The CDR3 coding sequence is TGTGCCAGTTCAAGGGGCAGCACTGGCTATGGCTACACCTTC. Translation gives CASSRGSTGYGYTF.